The present entry profiles one T cell receptor beta chain with its context. This CDR3 is 17 amino acids long. The germline CDR1 and CDR2 sequences are SGHTA and FQGNSA. V shed 1 base, J shed 2 bases, and the junction held 9 bases outside the gene matches. Assay: immunoSEQ multiplex PCR; the TCRdb copy retains only in-frame clones and omits some. The sample consists of 60,000 or so clones, about 80% of them appearing once. These data come from a study of blood T cell repertoires in COVID-19. Study context: Spain, Italy and the United States supplied samples that represented acute and convalescent COVID-19. T cells, B-cell-depleted T cells, or PBMCs provided the cDNA or gDNA that served as material.

The sequence was obtained from a man aged 60 to 69 with acute or convalescent COVID-19. The material sequenced was peripheral blood. V is TRBV7-2 and J is TRBJ2-3, with 7 nucleotides matching TRBD2. Written as DNA, the CDR3 is TGTGCCAGCAGCTTAGAAGGGAGGGTAGGGATCACAGATACGCAGTATTTT. Encoded protein: CASSLEGRVGITDTQYF.